The 9 T cell receptor beta chains reported below all come from one sample, sequenced in a study of blood T cell repertoires in COVID-19. Using immunoSEQ multiplex PCR, the repertoire was profiled, and TCRdb retains in-frame clones only, with some absent. In the table there are about 250,000 clones, about 89% of which are singletons. The sequencing sample was made of peripheral blood. These TCRs come from a woman aged 55 to 70 who had recovered from COVID-19.

This sequence joins TRBV10-1 and TRBJ2-7, with D unclear. CDR3 length: 9 residues. Germline lookup yields CDR1 WNHNN and CDR2 SYGVQD (reference sequence). V was shortened by 9 bases and J by 6 bases, with 6 bases between the two germline ends. The DNA for the CDR3 is TGCGCCAGTAATTCCGAGCAGTACTTC. This gives the protein CASNSEQYF.

V usage is TRBV29-1 and J usage is TRBJ2-1; D is possibly TRBD2 (7 bases). V lost 8 bases to trimming and J lost 3 bases, with 17 bases between them. Germline lookup yields CDR1 SQVTM and CDR2 ANQGSEA. CDR3 length: 14 amino acids. The CDR3 nucleotides are TGCAGCTACCGACGCGGGGGCCTCTACAATGAGCAGTTCTTC. Its translation: CSYRRGGLYNEQFF.

J is TRBJ2-2 and V is TRBV4-3; D gene uncertain. CDR3 length: 15 amino acids. Germline assignment: CDR1 LGHNA and CDR2 YSLEER. V lost 0 bases and J lost 0, with 5 bases in between. Here the CDR3 reads CASSQDGANTGELFF. CDR3 bases: TGCGCCAGCAGCCAAGACGGTGCGAACACCGGGGAGCTGTTTTTT.

This clone came up a few times. The chain uses TRBV3-1 (or the pseudogene TRBV3-2) and TRBJ1-1; D ambiguous. CDR1 LGHDT and CDR2 YNNKEL come from the germline V gene (reference sequence). This CDR3 is built from 12 residues. Trimming shortened V by 4 bases and J by 11 bases, and 14 bases separated the two germline ends. The CDR3 DNA sequence: TGTGCCAGCAGCCTCGACGGGGTGAATGCTTTCTTT. It yields the protein CASSLDGVNAFF.

The CDR3 coding sequence is TGCGCCAGCAGCCCTCTCGCGGGGACAGATACGCAGTATTTT. Its translation: CASSPLAGTDTQYF. The chain employs TRBV4-1 and TRBJ2-3; D may be TRBD2 (6 bases). Per the germline V gene, CDR1 is MGHRA and CDR2 is YSYEKL. The CDR3 covers 14 residues. The V gene lost 4 bases and the J gene lost 3 bases, with 11 bases spanning the gap.

The rearrangement joins TRBV6-1 to TRBJ2-1; TRBD1 matches 10 bases. The CDR3 runs to 16 residues. The ends lost 3 bases at V and 9 bases at J; junction bases unmatched: 11. Germline V lookup: CDR1 MNHNS, CDR2 SASEGT. The CDR3 is CASSDRDRGLRGEQFF. The CDR3, as DNA: TGTGCCAGCAGTGACCGGGACAGGGGCCTTCGGGGTGAGCAGTTCTTC.

CDR3 nucleotide sequence: TGTGCCAGCAGGCAATATCAAGAGACCCAGTACTTC. It is translated as CASRQYQETQYF. This rearrangement joins TRBV3-1 (or the pseudogene TRBV3-2) to TRBJ2-5, with D uncertain. Germline V gene lookup returns CDR1 LGHDT and CDR2 YNNKEL (reference sequence). Deletions cut 6 bases from V and 2 bases from J, with 7 bases between. The CDR3 has 12 amino acids.

The chain links TRBV6-2 or TRBV6-3 to TRBJ2-3, with TRBD1 matching 9 bases. This CDR3 has 16 amino acids. V lost 2 bases and J lost 2; bases outside the gene matches: 5. Germline assignment: CDR1 MNHEY and CDR2 SVGEGT. The CDR3, as DNA: TGTGCCAGCAGTTACATAGGACAGGGGCTCACAGATACGCAGTATTTT. The encoded protein is CASSYIGQGLTDTQYF.

The table lists this clone with a few counts. This chain uses TRBV5-4 with TRBJ2-5; 14 bases line up with TRBD2. Germline trimming cut 3 bases from V and 5 bases from J; bases unmatched to any gene: 3. From germline, CDR1 is SGHNT and CDR2 YYREEE (reference sequence). The CDR3 loop spans 15 amino acids. The DNA for the CDR3 is TGTGCCAGCAGCTGGCGGACTAGCGGGGGGGAGACCCAGTACTTC. It specifies CASSWRTSGGETQYF.